Below are 19 T cell receptor beta chains sequenced from a single sample in a study of technical replicates of blood from a handful of donors. TCRdb keeps only in-frame clones here, not all; method: immunoSEQ multiplex PCR. The sample lists some 87,000 clones, roughly 96% occurring once. Sequencing used T cells isolated from PBMCs. These receptors were obtained from a human donor in good health.

This chain links TRBV5-1 with TRBJ1-1; 8 bases line up with TRBD1. This CDR3 is built from 17 residues. Germline CDR1 is SGHRS and CDR2 is YFSETQ. V lost 0 bases, J lost 1 base, and 8 bases stayed unmatched. In DNA, the CDR3 is TGCGCCAGCAGCTTGGAGGACAGGGCCCTGACGAACACTGAAGCTTTCTTT. Amino acid sequence: CASSLEDRALTNTEAFF.

This clone was recorded only once. The J gene is TRBJ1-5, the V gene TRBV19; TRBD1 aligns across 7 bases. The germline V gene encodes CDR1 LNHDA and CDR2 SQIVND (reference sequence). This CDR3 region has 18 residues. V trimming: 3 bases; J trimming: 4 bases; junction bases outside the gene matches: 15. In nucleotides, the CDR3 is TGTGCCAGTAGTATTATTCCCTTAACAGGGGAGGTGAATCAGCCCCAGCATTTT. Translating it yields CASSIIPLTGEVNQPQHF.

The rearrangement joins TRBV27 to TRBJ1-1; D is ambiguous. V was trimmed by 5 bases and J by 0 bases, leaving 7 bases between them. Germline CDR1 reads MNHEY; CDR2 reads SMNVEV (reference sequence). This CDR3 has 13 amino acids. The CDR3, as DNA: TGTGCCAGCAGTCTAACAGTGAACACTGAAGCTTTCTTT. This translates into CASSLTVNTEAFF.

This sequence joins TRBV27 and TRBJ1-5, with 9 bases identical to TRBD1. In germline, CDR1 is MNHEY, CDR2 SMNVEV (reference sequence). After removal of 4 bases from V and 4 bases from J, the junction contained 11 bases not matched to a gene. CDR3 length: 17 amino acids. The CDR3 protein is CASSSFGTGKLNQPQHF. The CDR3 DNA is TGTGCCAGCAGTTCCTTTGGGACAGGGAAATTGAATCAGCCCCAGCATTTT.

The rearrangement uses TRBV7-8 and TRBJ2-7; no reliable D call. Per germline, CDR1 SGHVS and CDR2 FQNEAQ. The CDR3 has 12 residues. V was cut by 5 bases and J by 1 base, with 6 bases left in between. CDR3 protein: CASSLNSYEQYF. Here the CDR3 DNA reads TGTGCCAGCAGCCTTAATTCCTACGAGCAGTACTTC.

The rearrangement links TRBV6-5 to TRBJ2-5; TRBD1 matches 7 bases. The CDR3 contains 16 residues. The germline gives CDR1 MNHEY, CDR2 SVGAGI. V trimming: 0 bases; J trimming: 2 bases; junction bases outside the gene matches: 6. Here the CDR3 reads CASSYSRDSMQETQYF. The CDR3 DNA reads as TGTGCCAGCAGTTACTCCCGGGACAGTATGCAAGAGACCCAGTACTTC.

This clone has just one count. The rearrangement links TRBV19 to TRBJ2-1, with D maybe TRBD1 (6 bases). The CDR3 loop spans 13 amino acids. The V and J ends lost 3 bases and 5 bases respectively, with 8 bases between them. Germline V lookup: CDR1 LNHDA, CDR2 SQIVND (reference sequence). The CDR3 sequence is CASSIGQNNEQFF. The DNA of the CDR3 is TGTGCCAGTAGTATTGGACAGAACAATGAGCAGTTCTTC. The variable domain in full, completed from reference TRBV19 and TRBJ2-1, reads DGGITQSPKYLFRKEGQNVTLSCEQNLNHDAMYWYRQDPGQGLRLIYYSQIVNDFQKGDIAEGYSVSREKKESFPLTVTSAQKNPTAFYLCASSIGQNNEQFFGPGTRLTVL.

The genes are TRBV14 and TRBJ1-1; D is ambiguous. The CDR3 totals 15 residues. V shed 2 bases and J shed 4 bases, with 14 bases lying between them. Germline values: CDR1 SGHDN, CDR2 FVKESK. CDR3 nucleotides: TGTGCCAGCAGCCAAAGTGACTGGATGCTCACTGAAGCTTTCTTT. It specifies CASSQSDWMLTEAFF.

The genes are TRBV5-1 and TRBJ2-7; tentative D call: TRBD1 (6 bases). This CDR3 is 13 amino acids long. V lost 4 bases, J lost 5 bases, and 13 bases lay in between. Germline values: CDR1 SGHRS, CDR2 YFSETQ. The CDR3: CASSATGPHEQYF. In DNA, the CDR3 is TGCGCCAGCAGCGCTACAGGGCCCCACGAGCAGTACTTC.

V usage is TRBV18 and J usage is TRBJ2-7; 11 bases are shared with TRBD2. J was trimmed by 4 bases and V by 1 base; bases with no gene match: 6. Germline lookup yields CDR1 KGHSH and CDR2 LQKENI. The CDR3 has 16 amino acids. DNA of the CDR3: TGTGCCAGCTCACCACGGATAGCGGGAGGGCCATACGAGCAGTACTTC. Its translation: CASSPRIAGGPYEQYF.

The chain carries TRBV5-1 and TRBJ2-7; no clear D. This CDR3 has 14 residues. V shed 4 bases and J shed 0 bases, with 11 bases lying between them. Germline V CDR1 and CDR2: SGHRS, YFSETQ. In DNA form, the CDR3 reads TGCGCCAGCAGCGGAGAGGAGCTCTCCTACGAGCAGTACTTC. Residues: CASSGEELSYEQYF.

V usage is TRBV6-1 and J usage is TRBJ1-6; D not resolved. This CDR3 comprises 15 residues. V lost 6 bases and J 2 bases, leaving 11 bases between the germline ends. The germline V gene has CDR1 MNHNS and CDR2 SASEGT. This CDR3 is CASSSTATYNSPLHF. The CDR3 DNA reads as TGTGCCAGCAGCTCAACAGCCACCTATAATTCACCCCTCCACTTT.

The chain uses TRBV10-3 and TRBJ1-1, with D possibly TRBD1 on 5 matching bases. Germline assignment: CDR1 ENHRY and CDR2 SYGVKD. The V end was cut by 10 bases, the J end by 4 bases, with 13 bases between. The CDR3 covers 12 residues. The CDR3 region is CATRQGSTEAFF. The DNA for the CDR3 is TGTGCCACCCGGCAGGGAAGCACTGAAGCTTTCTTT.

The chain links TRBV2 to TRBJ2-7; the D is unclear. The V gene lost 7 bases and the J gene lost 2 bases, with 9 bases spanning the gap. The CDR3 is made up of 12 amino acids. The germline CDR1 and CDR2 sequences are SNHLY and FYNNEI. This CDR3 is CASTSVTYEQYF. Written as DNA, the CDR3 is TGTGCCAGCACTAGTGTGACCTACGAGCAGTACTTC.

J is TRBJ2-7 and V is TRBV18, with a possible D match to TRBD2 (5 bases). Germline CDR1 and CDR2: KGHSH and LQKENI. The CDR3 has 18 amino acids. Trimming cost V 0 bases and J 0 bases, with 18 bases left between them. Here the CDR3 reads CASSPPRASPTSSYEQYF. The CDR3 DNA sequence: TGTGCCAGCTCACCACCGAGGGCTAGTCCCACCTCCTCCTACGAGCAGTACTTC.

The chain has TRBV5-6 and TRBJ1-1; the match to TRBD1 covers 7 bases. From germline, CDR1 is SGHDT and CDR2 YYEEEE. The CDR3 has 17 amino acids. V dropped 2 bases and J dropped 0; count of bases not matched to a gene: 10. As DNA, the CDR3 is TGTGCCAGCAGCTTACTAGGGGGCGCGAGAATGAACACTGAAGCTTTCTTT. This sequence encodes CASSLLGGARMNTEAFF.

This chain uses TRBV7-3 with TRBJ2-7; 7 nucleotides agree with TRBD1. The CDR3 has 13 amino acids. Per germline, CDR1 SGHTA and CDR2 FQGTGA. Trimming took 5 bases from V and 2 from J; bases not matched to a gene: 3. The CDR3 DNA reads TGTGCCAGCAGCCTCAGGGGGACCTACGAGCAGTACTTC. It codes for CASSLRGTYEQYF. Combining the CDR3 with reference TRBV7-3 and TRBJ2-7 gives the whole variable domain GAGVSQTPSNKVTEKGKYVELRCDPISGHTALYWYRQSLGQGPEFLIYFQGTGAADDSGLPNDRFFAVRPEGSVSTLKIQRTERGDSAVYLCASSLRGTYEQYFGPGTRLTVT.

The gene calls are TRBV27 and TRBJ2-1, with unresolved D. Per the germline V gene, CDR1 is MNHEY and CDR2 is SMNVEV (reference sequence). The CDR3 is 13 residues long. The germline V and J ends were trimmed by 0 bases and 3 bases, with 3 bases remaining between them. Here the CDR3 DNA reads TGTGCCAGCAGTTTATCCTACTACAATGAGCAGTTCTTC. Translating gives CASSLSYYNEQFF.

The chain recombines TRBV6-6 with TRBJ1-3; 8 bases line up with TRBD1. In germline, CDR1 is MNHNY, CDR2 SVGAGI (reference sequence). This CDR3 spans 15 amino acids. J was trimmed by 2 bases and V by 5 bases; bases with no gene match: 5. Here the CDR3 DNA reads TGTGCCAGCAGTCCCCAGGGGGCAACTGGAAACACCATATATTTT. It is translated as CASSPQGATGNTIYF.